This T cell receptor (beta chain) was recovered during a study of spatial heterogeneity in lung cancer. Study background: TCR and UMI combinations that were unique each appeared, on average, more than ten times in raw reads.

This clonotype showed up just once. Every TCR cDNA molecule bore its own unique molecular identifier. TCRdb re-derived calls from the 5' RACE reads in MiXCR, one entry per CDR3 protein. The sample has 7,500 to 10,000 distinct CDR3 sequences; roughly a sixth are singletons. This CDR3 is 15 amino acids long. J was trimmed by 5 bases and V by 6 bases; bases with no gene match: 7. CDR1 and CDR2 from the germline V gene are WSHSY and SAAADI. Documented time point: sample taken at primary tumor resection. Patients with untreated early-stage non-small cell lung cancer, numbering 72, were the donors. Tumor, nontumor lung or frozen PBMC supplied whole RNA that was sequenced unsorted.

The origin of this receptor is a male donor with early-stage non-small cell lung cancer. This specimen consisted of normal lung tissue next to the tumor, obtained at surgery. The chain joins TRBV10-2 to TRBJ2-3, with 11 bases matching TRBD2. In DNA form, the CDR3 reads TGCGCCAGCAGGGGAACTAGCGGGGGTATAGATACGCAGTATTTT. This sequence encodes CASRGTSGGIDTQYF.